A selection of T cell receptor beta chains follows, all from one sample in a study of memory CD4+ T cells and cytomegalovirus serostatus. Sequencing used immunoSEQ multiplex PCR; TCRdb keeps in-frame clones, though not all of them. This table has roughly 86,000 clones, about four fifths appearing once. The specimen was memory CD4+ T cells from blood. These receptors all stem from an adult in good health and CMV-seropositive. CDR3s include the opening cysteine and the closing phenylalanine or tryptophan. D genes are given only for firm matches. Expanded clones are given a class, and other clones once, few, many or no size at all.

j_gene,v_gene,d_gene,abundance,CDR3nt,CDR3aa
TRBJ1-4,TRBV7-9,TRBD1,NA,TGTGCCAGCAGCTTAGGGTGGACAGGACTTAATGAAAAACTGTTTTTT,CASSLGWTGLNEKLFF
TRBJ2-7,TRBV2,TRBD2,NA,TGTGCCAGCAACCTAGCGGGAATATCCTACGAGCAGTACTTC,CASNLAGISYEQYF
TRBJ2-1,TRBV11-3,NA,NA,TGTGCCAGCAGCTCGGGGAATGAGCAGTTCTTC,CASSSGNEQFF
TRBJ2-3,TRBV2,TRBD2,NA,TGTGCCAGCTCGCTAGCGGAGAGGGATACGCAGTATTTT,CASSLAERDTQYF
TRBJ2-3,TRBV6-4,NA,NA,TGTGCCAGCAGTGCACAAGCCGGGCGTCCCGATACGCAGTATTTT,CASSAQAGRPDTQYF
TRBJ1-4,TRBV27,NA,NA,TGTGCCAGCAGTTTAGGGAGCCTGACTAATGAAAAACTGTTTTTT,CASSLGSLTNEKLFF
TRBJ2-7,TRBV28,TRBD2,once,TGTGCCAGCAGTTCCCCTAGCGGGGGGGGGTCCAACGAGCAGTACTTC,CASSSPSGGGSNEQYF
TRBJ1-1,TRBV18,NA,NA,TGTGCCAGCTCACCCACGGACACTGAAGCTTTCTTT,CASSPTDTEAFF
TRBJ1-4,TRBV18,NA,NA,TGTGCCAGCTCAGGAGGTGTAAAACTGTTTTTT,CASSGGVKLFF
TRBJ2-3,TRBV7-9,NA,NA,TGTGCCAGCAGGGTTAGCGGAAACACAGATACGCAGTATTTT,CASRVSGNTDTQYF
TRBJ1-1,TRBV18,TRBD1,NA,TGTGCCAGCTCACCGGGGGGACAGGGCGCTGAAGCTTTCTTT,CASSPGGQGAEAFF
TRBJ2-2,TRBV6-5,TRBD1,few,TGTGCCAGCAGTCGGGACAGGTTATCCGGGGAGCTGTTTTTT,CASSRDRLSGELFF
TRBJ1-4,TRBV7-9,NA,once,TGTGCCAGCAGCTTACAAGCCGAACTGTTTTTT,CASSLQAELFF